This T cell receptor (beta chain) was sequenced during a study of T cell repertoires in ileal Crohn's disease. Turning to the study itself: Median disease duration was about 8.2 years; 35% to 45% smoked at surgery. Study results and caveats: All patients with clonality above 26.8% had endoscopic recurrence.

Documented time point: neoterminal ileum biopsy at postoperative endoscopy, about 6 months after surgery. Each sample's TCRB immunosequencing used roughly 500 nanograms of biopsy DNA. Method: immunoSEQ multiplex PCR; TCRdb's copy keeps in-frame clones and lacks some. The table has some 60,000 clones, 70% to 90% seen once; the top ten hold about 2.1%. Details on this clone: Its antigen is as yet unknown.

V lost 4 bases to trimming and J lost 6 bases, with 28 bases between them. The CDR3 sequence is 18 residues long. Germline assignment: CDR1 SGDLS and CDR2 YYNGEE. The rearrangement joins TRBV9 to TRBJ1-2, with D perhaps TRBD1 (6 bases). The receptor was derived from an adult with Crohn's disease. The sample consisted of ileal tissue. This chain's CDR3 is CASSPQNSGSGDLNGYTF. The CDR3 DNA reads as TGTGCCAGCAGCCCTCAAAACTCAGGGTCAGGGGACCTAAATGGCTACACCTTC.